This entry lists 4 T cell receptor beta chains sequenced from one sample in a study of patients and donors after allogeneic stem cell transplantation. TCRdb called the RT-PCR reads again in MiXCR, with one record for every CDR3 protein. The profile shows roughly 960,000 distinct CDR3 sequences, over 15% of them singletons. Sequenced: blood, either unsorted or a sorted T cell fraction (not recorded which). The receptors were sampled from a human donor who was either an allogeneic HSCT recipient or a stem cell or donor lymphocyte infusion donor (not recorded which). It is not recorded whose cells these are; they may come from a transplant donor.

The V and J genes are TRBV10-3 and TRBJ2-1; D not certain. Trimming shortened V by 0 bases and J by 5 bases, and 14 bases separated the two germline ends. CDR1 ENHRY and CDR2 SYGVKD come from the germline V gene. The CDR3 sequence is 16 residues long. The CDR3 region is CAISESNPLRHNEQFF. DNA for the CDR3: TGTGCCATCAGTGAGTCGAATCCCCTCAGGCACAATGAGCAGTTCTTC.

This clonotype was observed at least ten times. J is TRBJ2-7 and V is TRBV5-1; D may be TRBD1 (6 bases). Trimming shortened V by 4 bases and J by 1 base, and 9 bases separated the two germline ends. Germline V lookup: CDR1 SGHRS, CDR2 YFSETQ. CDR3 size: 13 residues. Written as DNA, the CDR3 is TGCGCCAGCAGCGCAGGACAGTCCTACGAGCAGTACTTC. Amino acids: CASSAGQSYEQYF.

The rearrangement links TRBV30 to TRBJ2-7, with D perhaps TRBD2 (5 bases). The CDR3 contains 12 residues. V was trimmed by 1 base and J by 7 bases, leaving 11 bases between them. The germline gives CDR1 GTSNPN, CDR2 SVGIG (reference sequence). The CDR3: CAWSASPGEQYF. The CDR3 nucleotides read TGTGCCTGGAGTGCATCCCCGGGGGAGCAGTACTTC.

The chain employs TRBV19 and TRBJ2-1; a possible D gene is TRBD2 (5 bases). CDR3 length: 16 residues. The germline V and J ends were trimmed by 2 bases and 7 bases, with 18 bases remaining between them. Germline values: CDR1 LNHDA, CDR2 SQIVND (reference sequence). As DNA, the CDR3 is TGTGCCAGTAGTATAACTAGGCTAGCCTCGGGGAATGAGCAGTTCTTC. Its translation: CASSITRLASGNEQFF.